Following are 27 T cell receptor beta chains from one sample sequenced in a study of T cells after posttransplantation cyclophosphamide. TCRdb keeps only in-frame clones here, not all; method: immunoSEQ multiplex PCR. The sample is made up of some 50,000 clones, none counted only once. Sequencing used PBMCs. These receptor sequences come from a man in his forties in good health, CMV-negative, and a related stem cell transplant donor.

V usage is TRBV27 and J usage is TRBJ2-3; TRBD2 matches at 12 bases. The CDR3 is 16 amino acids. Per the germline V gene, CDR1 is MNHEY and CDR2 is SMNVEV (reference sequence). Trimming removed 2 bases from V and 6 bases from J; junction bases left unmatched: 6. CDR3: CASSLHSSGRADTQYF. CDR3 nucleotides: TGTGCCAGCAGTTTACACTCTAGCGGGAGGGCGGATACGCAGTATTTT.

This clone was recorded at least ten times. The chain uses TRBV7-2 and TRBJ2-2, with 9 bases fitting TRBD1. In germline, CDR1 is SGHTA, CDR2 FQGNSA. CDR3 size: 15 residues. V was pared by 1 base and J by 7 bases, with 4 bases of the junction left unmatched. CDR3 DNA: TGTGCCAGCAGCTTAGTGACAGGGGGAGTCGGGGAGCTGTTTTTT. The encoded protein is CASSLVTGGVGELFF.

This clone was counted many times. The chain carries TRBV5-1 and TRBJ2-2; D not certain. CDR1 SGHRS and CDR2 YFSETQ come from the germline V gene. V lost 5 bases and J lost 0, with 8 bases in between. The CDR3 runs 14 residues. In nucleotides, the CDR3 is TGCGCCAGCAGGGCGGAAGCGAACACCGGGGAGCTGTTTTTT. This codes for CASRAEANTGELFF.

This clone was detected many times. The CDR3 DNA sequence: TGTGCCAGCAGTGAAGAAAGAACAGGTTCTAACTATGGCTACACCTTC. It encodes CASSEERTGSNYGYTF. This chain links TRBV6-1 with TRBJ1-2; possibly TRBD1 for D (5 bases). Germline V gives CDR1 MNHNS, CDR2 SASEGT. This CDR3 is 16 amino acids long. Trimming took off 1 base at V and 0 bases at J, with 12 bases between the two ends.

This clone appeared many times. V usage is TRBV30 and J usage is TRBJ1-1; no definite D call. Germline V CDR1 and CDR2: GTSNPN, SVGIG (reference sequence). V dropped 4 bases and J dropped 5 bases, with 14 bases sitting between them. This CDR3 region has 13 residues. The CDR3 DNA follows: TGTGCCTGGACTGTACTTCGGGAAACTGAAGCTTTCTTT. Encoded protein: CAWTVLRETEAFF.

This clone was recorded many times. The chain uses TRBV4-3 and TRBJ2-1, with TRBD1 as a possible D gene (5 bases). CDR1 is LGHNA and CDR2 is YSLEER in the germline V gene. V lost 0 bases and J 8 bases, leaving 11 bases between the germline ends. This CDR3 region has 14 residues. CDR3 in DNA: TGCGCCAGCAGCCAAGATCCCAGGGCTCATGAGCAGTTCTTC. It yields the protein CASSQDPRAHEQFF.

This clone was counted ten times or more. This sequence joins TRBV7-2 and TRBJ1-1; TRBD1 agrees at 7 bases. The CDR3 is 14 amino acids. CDR1 SGHTA and CDR2 FQGNSA come from the germline V gene. Losses at the gene ends were 5 bases for V and 0 bases for J; bases not matched to a gene: 3. CDR3 sequence: CASSQQGLNTEAFF. The CDR3 nucleotides read TGTGCCAGCAGCCAACAGGGGCTGAACACTGAAGCTTTCTTT.

This clone was recorded at least ten times. The chain links TRBV2 to TRBJ1-1; D gene unclear. Germline CDR1 SNHLY, CDR2 FYNNEI. Trimming took 6 bases from V and 0 from J, leaving 8 bases between them. CDR3 length equals 13 residues. CDR3 protein: CASRTGLNTEAFF. DNA of the CDR3: TGTGCCAGCAGAACGGGATTGAACACTGAAGCTTTCTTT.

This clone was counted many times. The V and J genes are TRBV7-2 and TRBJ1-4; D is possibly TRBD1 (5 bases). V was trimmed by 1 base and J by 8 bases, leaving 8 bases between them. This CDR3 region has 13 residues. Germline CDR1 is SGHTA and CDR2 is FQGNSA. The CDR3 DNA is TGTGCCAGCAGCTTAGGAGACAGCGAAAAACTGTTTTTT. Its translation: CASSLGDSEKLFF.

This clone was recorded at least ten times. The CDR3 sequence is CASSEFRQGKMDEQYF. The CDR3 nucleotides are TGCGCCAGCAGTGAGTTTCGACAGGGTAAAATGGACGAGCAGTACTTC. V is TRBV10-1 and J is TRBJ2-7; TRBD1 matches 7 bases. From germline, CDR1 is WNHNN and CDR2 SYGVQD (reference sequence). Unmatched junction bases numbered 11, after V lost 1 base and J lost 5 bases. The CDR3 spans 16 residues.

At least ten counts were recorded for this clone. The chain couples TRBV12-2 to TRBJ2-2; the table calls TRBD2, which could not be checked here. TRBV12-2 is designated a pseudogene. There are 23 residues in the CDR3. DNA of the CDR3: TGTGCAAGTCGCTTAGGCCAGAGGGAACTAGCGGGAGGCCTCCGACCGAACACCGGGGAGCTGTTTTTT. This gives the protein CASRLGQRELAGGLRPNTGELFF.

This clone came up many times. The V gene is TRBV19, the J gene TRBJ2-6; TRBD2 aligns across 10 bases. The J segment lost 0 bases and the V segment lost 3 bases, leaving 20 bases of the junction unmatched. Germline V gene sequence: CDR1 LNHDA, CDR2 SQIVND (reference sequence). This CDR3 comprises 23 residues. CDR3 loop: CASSMPLLIAGGPGVSGANVLTF. The CDR3 nucleotides read TGTGCCAGTAGTATGCCCCTTTTGATAGCGGGAGGTCCGGGGGTCTCTGGGGCCAACGTCCTGACTTTC.

This clone was observed at least ten times. The V gene is TRBV6-1, the J gene TRBJ2-1; D might be TRBD2 (6 bases). This CDR3 comprises 13 residues. Trimming pared 1 base from V and 5 bases from J, leaving 6 bases between. CDR1 is MNHNS, CDR2 SASEGT, per germline. CDR3 coding DNA: TGTGCCAGCAGTGAAGAGCGGGACAATGAGCAGTTCTTC. Protein product: CASSEERDNEQFF.

The table lists this clone with many counts. The CDR3 bases are TGTGCCATCCAAACATCATACAATGAGCAGTTCTTC. This sequence encodes CAIQTSYNEQFF. The chain uses TRBV2 and TRBJ2-1; D remains ambiguous. Germline loops: CDR1 SNHLY, CDR2 FYNNEI. Deletions cut 10 bases from V and 4 bases from J, with 11 bases between. The CDR3 runs to 12 residues.

This clone showed up many times. The chain is built from TRBV11-1 and TRBJ1-3, with D possibly TRBD1 on 5 matching bases. The CDR3 contains 14 residues. Trimming stripped 8 bases from V and 8 bases from J, with 19 bases between. CDR1 is SGHAT, CDR2 FQDESV, per germline (reference sequence). CDR3 sequence reads: CASSAWGYEDTIYF. In DNA form, the CDR3 reads TGTGCCAGCTCAGCTTGGGGCTACGAGGACACCATATATTTT.

In this sample, this clone turned up many times. An end of the junction differs from the germline gene, which may be a read error. This chain connects TRBV7-7 to TRBJ2-2, with 10 bases fitting TRBD2. The CDR3 extends over 16 amino acids. Germline CDR1 SSHAT, CDR2 FNYEAQ (reference sequence). CDR3 DNA sequence: TGTGCTAGCAGCTGGGGGGCTAGCGGGAGCACCGGGGAGCTGTTTTTT. Translated: CASSWGASGSTGELFF.

This clone has a count of ten or more. The rearrangement links TRBV6-5 to TRBJ1-5; TRBD1 agrees at 12 bases. The germline gives CDR1 MNHEY, CDR2 SVGAGI. After removal of 6 bases from V and 10 bases from J, the junction contained 10 bases not matched to a gene. This CDR3 is 15 amino acids long. The DNA of the CDR3 is TGTGCCAGCAGGACCACCGGGACAGGGGGCTCTCCCCAGCATTTT. Its protein product is CASRTTGTGGSPQHF.

This clone was found many times. V and J are TRBV5-4 and TRBJ2-5; 12 bases match TRBD1. With 5 bases clipped from V and 4 bases from J, the junction kept 6 bases outside the gene matches. The CDR3 has 15 residues. The germline V gene encodes CDR1 SGHNT and CDR2 YYREEE (reference sequence). The CDR3 loop is CASSTGTGGRETQYF. CDR3 coding DNA: TGTGCCAGCAGTACCGGGACAGGGGGCAGAGAGACCCAGTACTTC.

This clone was picked up many times. The chain carries TRBV5-4 and TRBJ2-1, with 9 bases matching TRBD2. V was clipped by 4 bases and J by 2 bases; unmatched bases: 7. The length of the CDR3 is 16 residues. CDR1 SGHNT and CDR2 YYREEE come from the germline V gene (reference sequence). DNA for the CDR3: TGTGCCAGCAGCATAACCTTAGCGGGAGCCTACAATGAGCAGTTCTTC. Protein: CASSITLAGAYNEQFF.

This clone was observed many times. The chain has TRBV5-4 and TRBJ1-1; the match to TRBD1 covers 7 bases. The germline CDR1 and CDR2 sequences are SGHNT and YYREEE (reference sequence). This CDR3 spans 14 amino acids. V was clipped by 4 bases and J by 0 bases; unmatched bases: 3. CDR3 DNA: TGTGCCAGCAGCCGGACAGGAATGAACACTGAAGCTTTCTTT. Amino acids: CASSRTGMNTEAFF.

This clone was counted ten times or more. This chain links TRBV28 with TRBJ2-1, with 9 bases fitting TRBD2. The J segment lost 2 bases and the V segment lost 3 bases, leaving 14 bases of the junction unmatched. Germline V gives CDR1 MDHEN, CDR2 SYDVKM. This CDR3 is 19 amino acids long. The CDR3 DNA is TGTGCCAGCAGTTTCCCCACAGCCCCAATAGCGGGAGCCTACAATGAGCAGTTCTTC. It codes for CASSFPTAPIAGAYNEQFF.

This chain links TRBV20-1 with TRBJ2-5; D is perhaps TRBD1 (5 bases). Gene TRBJ2-7 matches the end of the DNA better, so the J call may be wrong. CDR1 is DFQATT and CDR2 is SNEGSKA in the germline V gene (reference sequence). The CDR3 runs 11 residues. DNA of the CDR3: TGCAGTGTGCAGGGAACCTACGAGCAGTACTTC. This codes for CSVQGTYEQYF.

There are many counts of this clone. The chain is built from TRBV5-1 and TRBJ2-1, with 10 nucleotides matching TRBD2. This CDR3 is built from 14 residues. V was clipped by 8 bases and J by 7 bases; unmatched bases: 9. Germline loops: CDR1 SGHRS, CDR2 YFSETQ. The CDR3 DNA is TGCGCCAGTAAAGCGGGAGGGAATCAGAATGAGCAGTTCTTC. Its protein is CASKAGGNQNEQFF.

This clone was detected only a few times. This chain's CDR3 is CASSTGQSTYEQYF. The CDR3 DNA reads TGTGCCAGTAGTACGGGACAGAGCACCTACGAGCAGTACTTC. The chain combines TRBV19 with TRBJ2-5; 7 bases agree with TRBD1. The J call may be wrong; the DNA end is better matched by TRBJ2-7. The CDR3 loop spans 14 amino acids. Germline loops: CDR1 LNHDA, CDR2 SQIVND (reference sequence).

This clone has at least ten counts. This chain connects TRBV14 to TRBJ2-7; tentatively, D is TRBD2 (5 bases). Trimming left V 4 bases short and J 6 bases short, with 22 bases between. The CDR3 contains 16 residues. Germline values: CDR1 SGHDN, CDR2 FVKESK. The CDR3 region is CASSPGWRVSLGEQYF. Written as DNA, the CDR3 is TGTGCCAGCAGCCCTGGTTGGCGGGTGTCTCTGGGCGAGCAGTACTTC.

The table lists this clone with many counts. The V call is TRBV5-4, the J call TRBJ2-5; D perhaps matches TRBD1 (6 bases). The CDR3 consists of 13 residues. V was trimmed by 4 bases and J by 2 bases, leaving 9 bases between them. Looked up from germline, CDR1 is SGHNT and CDR2 is YYREEE (reference sequence). The CDR3 bases are TGTGCCAGCAGCGTCCAGGGGCAAGAGACCCAGTACTTC. Protein product: CASSVQGQETQYF.

Many counts were recorded for this clone. The rearrangement uses TRBV6-1 and TRBJ1-3, with TRBD1 identical over 7 bases. Germline-derived CDR1 and CDR2 are MNHNS and SASEGT. After removal of 4 bases from V and 5 bases from J, the junction contained 8 bases not matched to a gene. This CDR3 region has 15 residues. The DNA for the CDR3 is TGTGCCAGCAGTGGGATACAGGGGCCGAGAAACACCATATATTTT. Its protein product is CASSGIQGPRNTIYF.